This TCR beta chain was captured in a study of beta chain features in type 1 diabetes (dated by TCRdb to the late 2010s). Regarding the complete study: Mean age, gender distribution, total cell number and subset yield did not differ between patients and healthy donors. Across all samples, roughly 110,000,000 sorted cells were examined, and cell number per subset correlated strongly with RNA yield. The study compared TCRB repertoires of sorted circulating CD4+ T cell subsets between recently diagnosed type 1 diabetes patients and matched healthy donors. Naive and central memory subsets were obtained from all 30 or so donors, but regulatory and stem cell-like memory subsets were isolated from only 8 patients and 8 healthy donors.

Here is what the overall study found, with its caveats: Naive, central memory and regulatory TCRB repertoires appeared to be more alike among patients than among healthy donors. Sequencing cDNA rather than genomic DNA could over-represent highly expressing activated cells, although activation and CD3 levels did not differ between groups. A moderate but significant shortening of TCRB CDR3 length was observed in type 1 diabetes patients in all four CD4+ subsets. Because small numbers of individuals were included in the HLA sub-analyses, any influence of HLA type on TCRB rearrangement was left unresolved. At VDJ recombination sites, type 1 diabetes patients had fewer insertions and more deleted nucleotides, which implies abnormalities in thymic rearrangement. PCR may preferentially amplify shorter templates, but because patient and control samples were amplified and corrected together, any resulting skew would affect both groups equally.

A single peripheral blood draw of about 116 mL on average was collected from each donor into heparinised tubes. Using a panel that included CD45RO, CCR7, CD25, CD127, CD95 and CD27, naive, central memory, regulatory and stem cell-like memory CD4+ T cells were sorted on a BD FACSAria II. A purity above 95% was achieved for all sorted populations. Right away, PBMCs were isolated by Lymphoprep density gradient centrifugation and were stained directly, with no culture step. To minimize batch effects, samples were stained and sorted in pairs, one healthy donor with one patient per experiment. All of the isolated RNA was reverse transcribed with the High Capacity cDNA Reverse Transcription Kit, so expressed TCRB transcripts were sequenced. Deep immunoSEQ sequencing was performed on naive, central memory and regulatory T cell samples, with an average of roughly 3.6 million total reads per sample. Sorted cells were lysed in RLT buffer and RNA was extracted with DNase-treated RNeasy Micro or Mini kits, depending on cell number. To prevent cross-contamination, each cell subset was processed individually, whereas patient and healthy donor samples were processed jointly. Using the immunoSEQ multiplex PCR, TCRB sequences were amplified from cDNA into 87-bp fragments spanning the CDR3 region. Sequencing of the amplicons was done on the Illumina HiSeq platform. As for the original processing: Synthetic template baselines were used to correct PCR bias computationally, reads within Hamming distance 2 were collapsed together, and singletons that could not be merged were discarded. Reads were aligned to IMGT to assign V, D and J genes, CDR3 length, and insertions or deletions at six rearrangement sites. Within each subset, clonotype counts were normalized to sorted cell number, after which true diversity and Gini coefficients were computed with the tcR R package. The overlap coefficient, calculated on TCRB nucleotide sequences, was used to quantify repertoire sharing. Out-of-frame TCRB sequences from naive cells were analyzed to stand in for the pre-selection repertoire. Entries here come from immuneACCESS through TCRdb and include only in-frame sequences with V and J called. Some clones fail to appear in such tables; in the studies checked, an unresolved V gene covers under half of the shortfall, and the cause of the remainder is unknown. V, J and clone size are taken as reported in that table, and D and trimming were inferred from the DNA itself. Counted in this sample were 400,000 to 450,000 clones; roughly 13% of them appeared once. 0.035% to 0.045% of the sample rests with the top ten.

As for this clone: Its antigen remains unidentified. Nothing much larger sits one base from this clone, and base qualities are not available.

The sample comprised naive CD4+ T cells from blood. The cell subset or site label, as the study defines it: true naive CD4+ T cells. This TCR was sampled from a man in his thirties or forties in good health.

Here is the DNA: TGTGCCAGCAGCCAATCAGGACTAGCGAGCTCCTACAATGAGCAGTTCTTC. Translated, this is CASSQSGLASSYNEQFF. The sequence is built from TRBV4-2 and TRBJ2-1, with TRBD2 identical over 9 junction bases. V is trimmed back by 2 bases and J by 0 bases, and the junction contains 5 bases that no gene match accounts for. In the germline V gene, CDR1 corresponds to LGHNA and CDR2 to YNFKEQ. Reading from cysteine to phenylalanine, the CDR3 counts 17 amino acids. This entry keeps only the CDR3 DNA: 51 bases, framed from base 1.